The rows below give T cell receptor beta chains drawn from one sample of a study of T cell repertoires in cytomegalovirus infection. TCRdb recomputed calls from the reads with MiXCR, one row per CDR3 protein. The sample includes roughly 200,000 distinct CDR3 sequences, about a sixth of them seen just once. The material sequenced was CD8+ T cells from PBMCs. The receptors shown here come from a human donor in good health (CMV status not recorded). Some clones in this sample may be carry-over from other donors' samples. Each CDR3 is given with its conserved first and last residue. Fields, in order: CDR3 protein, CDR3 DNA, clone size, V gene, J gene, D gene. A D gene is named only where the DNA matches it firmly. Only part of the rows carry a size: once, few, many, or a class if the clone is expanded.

CDR3aa: CASSQHFQGQEDTQYF
CDR3nt: TGTGCCAGCAGCCAACACTTCCAGGGTCAGGAAGATACGCAGTATTTT
abundance: NA
v_gene: TRBV14
j_gene: TRBJ2-3
d_gene: NA

CDR3aa: CASSHRESNYGYTF
CDR3nt: TGTGCCAGCAGCCACAGGGAATCTAACTATGGCTACACCTTC
abundance: NA
v_gene: TRBV14
j_gene: TRBJ1-2
d_gene: NA

CDR3aa: CASSLDEGNTEAFF
CDR3nt: TGTGCCAGCAGCTTAGACGAGGGGAACACTGAAGCTTTCTTT
abundance: NA
v_gene: TRBV7-2
j_gene: TRBJ1-1
d_gene: NA

CDR3aa: CASSSPTANYGYTF
CDR3nt: TGTGCCAGCAGTTCCCCGACAGCTAACTATGGCTACACCTTC
abundance: few
v_gene: TRBV28
j_gene: TRBJ1-2
d_gene: NA

CDR3aa: CASSSPRNGEDPYEQYF
CDR3nt: TGTGCCAGCAGTTCCCCCCGGAATGGGGAAGATCCCTACGAGCAGTACTTC
abundance: few
v_gene: TRBV27
j_gene: TRBJ2-7
d_gene: NA

CDR3aa: CASSLGTYGEQFF
CDR3nt: TGTGCCAGCAGCTTGGGGACATACGGTGAGCAGTTCTTC
abundance: NA
v_gene: TRBV5-6
j_gene: TRBJ2-1
d_gene: NA

CDR3aa: CASSLSRTGYYEQYF
CDR3nt: TGTGCCAGCAGTTTATCTCGGACAGGATACTACGAGCAGTACTTC
abundance: few
v_gene: TRBV27
j_gene: TRBJ2-7
d_gene: TRBD1

CDR3aa: CASSATWDSLNSPLHF
CDR3nt: TGTGCCAGCAGTGCCACCTGGGACAGCCTAAATTCACCCCTCCACTTT
abundance: many
v_gene: TRBV12-3/TRBV12-4
j_gene: TRBJ1-6
d_gene: TRBD1

CDR3aa: CASSLGRPLEAFF
CDR3nt: TGTGCCAGCAGCTTAGGACGGCCTCTTGAAGCTTTCTTT
abundance: NA
v_gene: TRBV7-6
j_gene: TRBJ1-1
d_gene: NA

CDR3aa: CASSLGTSLPNYEQYF
CDR3nt: TGTGCCAGCAGCTTAGGCACTAGCCTACCAAACTACGAGCAGTACTTC
abundance: NA
v_gene: TRBV7-2
j_gene: TRBJ2-7
d_gene: NA

CDR3aa: CASSLGAKYEQYF
CDR3nt: TGTGCCAGCAGCTTAGGGGCCAAGTACGAGCAGTACTTC
abundance: NA
v_gene: TRBV7-9
j_gene: TRBJ2-7
d_gene: NA

CDR3aa: CASSLVRGGTANQPQHF
CDR3nt: TGTGCCAGCAGCTTAGTGCGGGGGGGGACAGCCAATCAGCCCCAGCATTTT
abundance: few
v_gene: TRBV7-8
j_gene: TRBJ1-5
d_gene: TRBD1

CDR3aa: CASSLHRDTLSNQPQHF
CDR3nt: TGTGCCAGCAGTTTACATAGGGACACCCTTAGCAATCAGCCCCAGCATTTT
abundance: NA
v_gene: TRBV28
j_gene: TRBJ1-5
d_gene: NA

CDR3aa: CASSFGQSNQPQHF
CDR3nt: TGTGCCAGCAGCTTCGGACAGAGCAATCAGCCCCAGCATTTT
abundance: few
v_gene: TRBV5-6
j_gene: TRBJ1-5
d_gene: NA

CDR3aa: CASSLTGTANTDTQYF
CDR3nt: TGTGCCAGCAGCTTAACCGGGACAGCGAACACAGATACGCAGTATTTT
abundance: many
v_gene: TRBV5-5
j_gene: TRBJ2-3
d_gene: TRBD1

CDR3aa: CASSLDGRVYQPQHF
CDR3nt: TGTGCCAGCAGCTTAGACGGCAGAGTTTATCAGCCCCAGCATTTT
abundance: NA
v_gene: TRBV7-9
j_gene: TRBJ1-5
d_gene: NA

CDR3aa: CSVPTGWADTQYF
CDR3nt: TGCAGCGTCCCGACAGGGTGGGCAGATACGCAGTATTTT
abundance: NA
v_gene: TRBV29-1
j_gene: TRBJ2-3
d_gene: TRBD1

CDR3aa: CASSWTGYTEAFF
CDR3nt: TGTGCCAGCAGCTGGACAGGGTACACTGAAGCTTTCTTT
abundance: many
v_gene: TRBV7-2
j_gene: TRBJ1-1
d_gene: TRBD1

CDR3aa: CASSYNMNTEAFF
CDR3nt: TGTGCCAGCAGTTACAACATGAACACTGAAGCTTTCTTT
abundance: NA
v_gene: TRBV6-2/TRBV6-3
j_gene: TRBJ1-1
d_gene: NA

CDR3aa: CASSSTYRTGIRNNEQFF
CDR3nt: TGTGCCAGCAGTTCCACTTACCGGACAGGAATAAGGAACAATGAGCAGTTCTTC
abundance: NA
v_gene: TRBV28
j_gene: TRBJ2-1
d_gene: TRBD1

CDR3aa: CASSYNVRRANTGELFF
CDR3nt: TGTGCCAGCAGTTATAACGTTCGAAGAGCGAACACCGGGGAGCTGTTTTTT
abundance: few
v_gene: TRBV6-2/TRBV6-3
j_gene: TRBJ2-2
d_gene: NA

CDR3aa: CASNGYNEQFF
CDR3nt: TGTGCCAGCAACGGGTACAATGAGCAGTTCTTC
abundance: few
v_gene: TRBV7-2
j_gene: TRBJ2-1
d_gene: NA

CDR3aa: CASSLGPQGSPLHF
CDR3nt: TGTGCCAGCAGCTTGGGTCCACAAGGTTCACCCCTCCACTTT
abundance: few
v_gene: TRBV7-3
j_gene: TRBJ1-6
d_gene: NA

CDR3aa: CASRRGGGPDEKLFF
CDR3nt: TGTGCCAGCAGAAGAGGGGGAGGGCCAGACGAAAAACTGTTTTTT
abundance: few
v_gene: TRBV2
j_gene: TRBJ1-4
d_gene: NA

CDR3aa: CASIDSVGNTIYF
CDR3nt: TGTGCCAGTATAGATTCCGTCGGAAACACCATATATTTT
abundance: few
v_gene: TRBV19
j_gene: TRBJ1-3
d_gene: NA

CDR3aa: CASSRAPDRANEKLFF
CDR3nt: TGTGCCAGCAGCAGAGCTCCGGACCGGGCTAATGAAAAACTGTTTTTT
abundance: NA
v_gene: TRBV7-2
j_gene: TRBJ1-4
d_gene: NA

CDR3aa: CALQSGRDGYTF
CDR3nt: TGTGCTTTACAGTCCGGTCGAGATGGCTACACCTTC
abundance: few
v_gene: TRBV7-9
j_gene: TRBJ1-2
d_gene: NA

CDR3aa: CASSLEVAGSTDTQYF
CDR3nt: TGTGCCAGCAGCTTAGAGGTAGCGGGGAGCACAGATACGCAGTATTTT
abundance: few
v_gene: TRBV7-2
j_gene: TRBJ2-3
d_gene: TRBD2

CDR3aa: CSALGLAGVWTDTQYF
CDR3nt: TGCAGTGCTTTGGGACTAGCGGGGGTATGGACAGATACGCAGTATTTT
abundance: few
v_gene: TRBV20-1
j_gene: TRBJ2-3
d_gene: TRBD2

CDR3aa: CASSTPGGDQETQYF
CDR3nt: TGTGCCAGCAGCACCCCCGGCGGGGACCAAGAGACCCAGTACTTC
abundance: few
v_gene: TRBV13
j_gene: TRBJ2-5
d_gene: NA

CDR3aa: CSAPRGEAYEQYF
CDR3nt: TGCAGTGCCCCCAGAGGGGAGGCCTACGAGCAGTACTTC
abundance: NA
v_gene: TRBV20-1
j_gene: TRBJ2-7
d_gene: NA

CDR3aa: CASSPIGTGGEQYF
CDR3nt: TGTGCCAGCAGTCCTATCGGGACAGGAGGCGAGCAGTACTTC
abundance: few
v_gene: TRBV12-3/TRBV12-4
j_gene: TRBJ2-7
d_gene: TRBD1

CDR3aa: CASSLILGTSGSTDTQYF
CDR3nt: TGTGCCAGCAGCCTTATTCTGGGGACTAGCGGTAGCACAGATACGCAGTATTTT
abundance: few
v_gene: TRBV7-9
j_gene: TRBJ2-3
d_gene: TRBD2

CDR3aa: CASSSREDVNTEAFF
CDR3nt: TGTGCCAGCAGTTCCCGGGAGGATGTGAACACTGAAGCTTTCTTT
abundance: many
v_gene: TRBV28
j_gene: TRBJ1-1
d_gene: NA

CDR3aa: CASSGPGSSYEQYF
CDR3nt: TGTGCCAGCAGTGGGCCCGGTAGCTCCTACGAGCAGTACTTC
abundance: few
v_gene: TRBV2
j_gene: TRBJ2-7
d_gene: NA

CDR3aa: CASSHVTEAFF
CDR3nt: TGTGCCAGCAGCCACGTAACTGAAGCTTTCTTT
abundance: few
v_gene: TRBV7-2
j_gene: TRBJ1-1
d_gene: NA